A selection of T cell receptor beta chains follows, all from one sample in a study of Tregs in tolerant kidney transplant recipients. Clones were read by immunoSEQ multiplex PCR, and TCRdb kept only the in-frame ones, dropping some. The data hold some 250,000 clones, with approximately 84% observed a single time. The specimen sequenced was CD4+ T cells from blood. These TCRs come from a human donor in good health. Both conserved end residues are trimmed from each CDR3. Not all rows give a size; the values are once, few, many and, for expanded clones, a class.

j_gene: TRBJ2-1
abundance: -
v_gene: TRBV11-3
CDR3aa: ASSPGGSSYNEQF

j_gene: TRBJ1-1
abundance: -
v_gene: TRBV6-6
CDR3aa: ASSNAGQGTEAF

j_gene: TRBJ1-2
abundance: -
v_gene: TRBV7-6
CDR3aa: ASSPTDGIYGYT

j_gene: TRBJ2-7
abundance: few
v_gene: TRBV27
CDR3aa: ASSVRRSTYEQY

j_gene: TRBJ1-1
abundance: -
v_gene: TRBV10-3
CDR3aa: AIRARDGNSNTEAF

j_gene: TRBJ1-1
abundance: few
v_gene: TRBV4-2
CDR3aa: ASSQDPRMNTEAF

j_gene: TRBJ2-2
abundance: -
v_gene: TRBV30
CDR3aa: ACSRGSGSGELF

j_gene: TRBJ2-1
abundance: -
v_gene: TRBV27
CDR3aa: ASSFWGSYNEQF

j_gene: TRBJ2-7
abundance: -
v_gene: TRBV13
CDR3aa: ASSFLGGGSSYEQY

j_gene: TRBJ1-3
abundance: -
v_gene: TRBV29-1
CDR3aa: SVDLRSSGNTTY

j_gene: TRBJ1-1
abundance: once
v_gene: TRBV11-2
CDR3aa: ASSFRQGGQG

j_gene: TRBJ2-7
abundance: -
v_gene: TRBV5-1
CDR3aa: ASSLEARVLGYEQY

j_gene: TRBJ2-1
abundance: -
v_gene: TRBV2
CDR3aa: ASSLTRGEQF

j_gene: TRBJ1-1
abundance: -
v_gene: TRBV7-3
CDR3aa: ASSLTPGARTEAF

j_gene: TRBJ2-3
abundance: -
v_gene: TRBV6-1
CDR3aa: ASNLARTDTQY